This T cell receptor beta chain was sequenced in a study of blood T cells in healthy people across ages. Study findings and constraints: It was not possible, with unsorted PBMCs, to conclusively compare naive and antigen-experienced cells. Naive T cell percentage strongly correlated with TCR beta diversity.

A J-beta primer mix and a sample-barcoded 5' primer were used in a second PCR of about 7 to 12 cycles. Each cDNA molecule was tagged by a template-switch adaptor that had 12 random nucleotides. One entry per CDR3 protein results from TCRdb running MiXCR on the 5' RACE reads. The sample records 800,000 or so distinct CDR3 sequences, 62% being singletons. Comment on this clonotype: Its antigen is not known.

This CDR3 spans 16 amino acids. Looked up from germline, CDR1 is SNHLY and CDR2 is FYNNEI. V gave up 6 bases and J gave up 4 bases; unmatched junction bases: 8. The J gene is TRBJ2-1, the V gene TRBV2; 11 bases are a match to TRBD1. This receptor was identified in a man aged 30 to 45 in good health. The sequenced sample was blood. The CDR3: CASRDGQGAYYNEQFF. In nucleotides, the CDR3 is TGTGCCAGCAGGGATGGACAGGGGGCATATTACAATGAGCAGTTCTTC.